This T cell receptor (beta chain) was captured by sequencing in a study of somatic mutations in cytotoxic T cells in rheumatoid arthritis. This clone was observed once. The antigen remains unidentified. TCRdb's table, derived via immunoSEQ multiplex PCR, lists solely in-frame clones and lacks some. The sample lists 17,000 or so clones; approximately 84% were seen once. The study, taken as a whole, reports: The authors did not know the antigen targets of the expanded CD8+ clones. TRBV07 showed slight underrepresentation in rheumatoid arthritis patients, unadjusted for multiple comparisons.

V was clipped by 1 base and J by 1 base, with 8 bases between them. The CDR3 has 15 amino acids. Germline values: CDR1 SGHAT, CDR2 FQNNGV. The gene calls are TRBV11-2 and TRBJ1-3; D gene unclear. This TCR was sampled from an adult with rheumatoid arthritis. The sample comprised CD8+ T cells sorted from blood. CDR3 coding DNA: TGTGCCAGCAGCTTAGGGATATCGTCTGGAAACACCATATATTTT. Its protein product is CASSLGISSGNTIYF.